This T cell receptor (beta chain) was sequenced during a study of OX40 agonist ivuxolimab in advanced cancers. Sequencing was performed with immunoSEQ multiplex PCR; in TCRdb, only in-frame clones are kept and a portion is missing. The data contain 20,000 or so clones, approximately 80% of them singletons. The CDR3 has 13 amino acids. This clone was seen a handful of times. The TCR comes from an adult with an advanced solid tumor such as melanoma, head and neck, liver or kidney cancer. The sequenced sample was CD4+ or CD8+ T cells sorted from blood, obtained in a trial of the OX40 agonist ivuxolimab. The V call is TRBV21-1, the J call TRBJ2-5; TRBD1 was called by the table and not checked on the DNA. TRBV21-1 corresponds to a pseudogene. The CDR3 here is CASSTTGQETQYF. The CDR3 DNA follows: TGTGCCAGCAGCACCACAGGTCAAGAGACCCAGTACTTC.